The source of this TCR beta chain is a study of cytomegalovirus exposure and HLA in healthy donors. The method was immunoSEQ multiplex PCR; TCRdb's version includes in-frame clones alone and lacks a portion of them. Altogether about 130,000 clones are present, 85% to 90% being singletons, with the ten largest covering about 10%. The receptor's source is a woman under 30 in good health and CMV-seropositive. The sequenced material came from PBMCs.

The CDR3 nucleotides are TGTGCCAGCAACGAGGTAGATTACCTCCCCGGTGAGCAGTTCTTC. Encoded protein: CASNEVDYLPGEQFF. This rearrangement joins TRBV28 to TRBJ2-1; D ambiguous. Germline V gene sequence: CDR1 MDHEN, CDR2 SYDVKM. The CDR3 has 15 amino acids. Trimming removed 7 bases from V and 9 bases from J, with 22 bases in between.